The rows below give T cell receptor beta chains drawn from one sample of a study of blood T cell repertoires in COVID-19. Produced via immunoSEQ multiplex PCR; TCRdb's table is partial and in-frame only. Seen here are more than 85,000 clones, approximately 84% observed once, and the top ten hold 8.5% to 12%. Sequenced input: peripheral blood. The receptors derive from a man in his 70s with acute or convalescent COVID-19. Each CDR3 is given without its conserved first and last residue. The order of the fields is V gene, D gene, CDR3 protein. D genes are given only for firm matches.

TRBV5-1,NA,ASSLDRGGNTGELF
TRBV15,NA,ATSRDYDEAQETQY
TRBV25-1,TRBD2,ASKTGGPTDTQY
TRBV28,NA,ASRSDRTYGYT
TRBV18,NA,ASSPGVPGSNQPQH
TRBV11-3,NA,ASSGSDNEQF
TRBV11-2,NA,ASSFRAGGPGNTIY
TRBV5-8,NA,ASSRQTEAF
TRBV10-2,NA,ASSEYKGIYQPQH
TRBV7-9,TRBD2,ASSPSGVRDTQY
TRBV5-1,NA,ASSLGQLKETQY
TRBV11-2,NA,ASSLDRGWSEAF
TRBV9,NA,ASSAGTYNEQF
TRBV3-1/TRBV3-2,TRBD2,ASSQDGSGGLNEQF
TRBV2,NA,ASGKRDTIY
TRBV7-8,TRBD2,ASSLGLLGGRGGPSNEQF
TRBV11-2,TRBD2,ASSLEAGVSETQY
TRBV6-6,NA,ASSYGGNQPQH
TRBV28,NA,ASSLGGSYNEQF
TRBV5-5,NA,ASSFRQTANTGELF
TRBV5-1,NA,ATSGGLNTEAF
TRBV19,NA,ASSTGQNSYEQY
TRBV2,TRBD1,ASSGTVARTDTQY
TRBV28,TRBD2,ASIGTSGLQETQY
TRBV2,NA,ASYRASSYEQY
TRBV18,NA,ASSPRGFNTGELF
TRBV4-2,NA,ASSPQAATNEKLF
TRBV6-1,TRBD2,ASSERTSGGFGEQF
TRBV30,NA,AWSVRTHSSYEQY
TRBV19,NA,AITASYGYT
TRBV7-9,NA,ASSLEWAGLAF
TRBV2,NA,ASILERNQPQH
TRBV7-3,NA,ASSLYRASTDTQY
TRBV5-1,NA,ASSLASVSSYNEQF
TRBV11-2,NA,ASSLFGGLKPQETQY
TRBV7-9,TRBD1,ASSLTGDGYT
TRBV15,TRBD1,ATSRIPGTGVIGSNQPQH
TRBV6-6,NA,ASSYSFLGQREKLF
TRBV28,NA,ASSFRSYEQY
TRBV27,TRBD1,ASGGPRDRFKGGTEAF
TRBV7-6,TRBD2,ASSPLAGGPEQY